Detailed here is one TCR beta chain. Its antigen is still unknown. The data belong to a study of T cell responses to AZD1222 COVID-19 vaccine. Study as a whole: Investigators merged groups given second doses at roughly 4 or roughly 12 weeks. Findings of the study overall: The donor cohort was predominantly white British with a female majority, and clonal diversity may have been underestimated. Vaccine-associated CD4 TCRs spanned spike, dominant at 160-218 and 743-854.

Clones were sequenced by immunoSEQ multiplex PCR, and TCRdb holds only the in-frame ones, with some missing. The sample yields approximately 110,000 clones, under 95% seen once. The length of the CDR3 is 18 residues. V lost 5 bases and J lost 2; bases outside the gene matches: 13. Per the germline V gene, CDR1 is SGHVS and CDR2 is FQNEAQ. This sequence joins TRBV7-8 and TRBJ1-5; 9 bases align to TRBD1. The specimen comprised peripheral blood, sampled on day 0 of AZD1222 vaccination. The clonotype originates from an adult in good health. The CDR3 DNA reads TGTGCCAGCAGCCGACTCGGGACAGGGTTTCAGGGCAATCAGCCCCAGCATTTT. Translation: CASSRLGTGFQGNQPQHF.